The 26 T cell receptor beta chains below come from one sample, sequenced in a study of T-cell reconstitution after alpha-beta-depleted transplantation in children. Using unique molecular identifiers, the investigators prepared the TCRbeta library. In TCRdb, the PCR reads were re-called with MiXCR into one record per CDR3 protein. Of about 830,000 distinct CDR3 sequences listed, about 15% were seen once; the top ten hold around 4.5%. The input for sequencing was PBMCs, mostly from graft donor cells, taken 360 days after TCRalphabeta/CD19-depleted stem cell transplant. These receptors originate from a male patient younger than 18 who had a stem cell transplant for acute lymphoblastic leukemia, so the T cells may come from the graft donor.

This clonotype was picked up many times. The CDR3 reads CASSLASTSVSTLHF. The CDR3 DNA follows: TGCGCCAGCAGCTTGGCCAGTACCTCCGTTTCGACCCTCCACTTT. J is TRBJ1-6 and V is TRBV5-1; unclear D gene. The CDR3 runs to 15 residues. Germline CDR1 SGHRS, CDR2 YFSETQ. V lost 0 bases to trimming and J lost 14 bases, with 18 bases between them. Looking up the rest from reference TRBV5-1 and TRBJ1-6 gives the full variable domain: KAGVTQTPRYLIKTRGQQVTLSCSPISGHRSVSWYQQTPGQGLQFLFEYFSETQRNKGNFPGRFSGRQFSNSRSEMNVSTLELGDSALYLCASSLASTSVSTLHFGNGTRLTVT.

This chain uses TRBV28 with TRBJ2-5; TRBD1 is a possible D gene (5 bases). The CDR3 spans 12 residues. Germline CDR1 is MDHEN and CDR2 is SYDVKM. The V end was cut by 6 bases, the J end by 4 bases, with 9 bases between. The CDR3 is CASSVGPETQYF. The CDR3 bases are TGTGCCAGCAGCGTGGGGCCAGAGACCCAGTACTTC.

There are a few counts of this clonotype. In this CDR3 the conserved last residue, phenylalanine or tryptophan, is missing, so a read error is likely. The chain employs TRBV2 and TRBJ1-6, with D unclear. V was cut by 9 bases and J by 5 bases, with 8 bases left in between. CDR3 length: 12 residues. Germline-derived CDR1 and CDR2 are SNHLY and FYNNEI. CDR3 nucleotides: TGTGCCAGGGGCGTGAATAATTCACCCCTCCACCTT. This translates into CARGVNNSPLHL.

The table lists this clonotype with a few counts. The chain carries TRBV5-1 and TRBJ2-1; 8 bases fit TRBD2. Germline V gene sequence: CDR1 SGHRS, CDR2 YFSETQ. The CDR3 is 15 residues long. V lost 0 bases and J lost 6; bases outside the gene matches: 5. In DNA form, the CDR3 reads TGCGCCAGCAGCTTGGTACTAGCGGCAGGCAATGAGCAGTTCTTC. This gives the protein CASSLVLAAGNEQFF. The full variable domain, with the rest looked up from reference TRBV5-1 and TRBJ2-1, is KAGVTQTPRYLIKTRGQQVTLSCSPISGHRSVSWYQQTPGQGLQFLFEYFSETQRNKGNFPGRFSGRQFSNSRSEMNVSTLELGDSALYLCASSLVLAAGNEQFFGPGTRLTVL.

A few counts support this clonotype. The rearrangement uses TRBV12-3 or TRBV12-4 and TRBJ2-3, with 7 positions matching TRBD1. The CDR3 loop spans 15 amino acids. V was pared by 6 bases and J by 6 bases, with 12 bases of the junction left unmatched. The CDR3 loop reads CASSRAGGQRDTQYF. The CDR3 DNA reads as TGTGCCAGCAGCCGAGCAGGGGGTCAGAGGGATACGCAGTATTTT.

The chain couples TRBV4-1 to TRBJ2-2, with D perhaps matching TRBD1 (6 bases). The germline V and J ends were trimmed by 5 bases and 4 bases, with 17 bases remaining between them. This CDR3 has 16 amino acids. CDR1 and CDR2 (germline): MGHRA, YSYEKL. In DNA, the CDR3 is TGCGCCAGCAGCAATAAGGGCTGGGGGCGCACCGGGGAGCTGTTTTTT. It codes for CASSNKGWGRTGELFF.

The table lists this clonotype with a few counts. The chain uses TRBV13 and TRBJ2-7, with TRBD2 matching over 8 bases. Germline CDR1 reads PRHDT; CDR2 reads FYEKMQ (reference sequence). The ends lost 5 bases at V and 2 bases at J; junction bases unmatched: 11. CDR3 size: 16 residues. CDR3 sequence (DNA): TGTGCCAGCAGCGAAACTAGCGGCTCCAGAACCTACGAGCAGTACTTC. Encoded protein: CASSETSGSRTYEQYF.

CDR3 residues: CSASRILGSGAGNTGELFF. The CDR3 DNA reads TGCAGTGCTAGCCGTATCCTTGGTAGCGGAGCTGGGAACACCGGGGAGCTGTTTTTT. This rearrangement joins TRBV20-1 to TRBJ2-2, with D perhaps TRBD2 (6 bases). The germline V and J ends were trimmed by 3 bases and 1 base, with 24 bases remaining between them. Germline V lookup: CDR1 DFQATT, CDR2 SNEGSKA (reference sequence). The length of the CDR3 is 19 residues.

The sample holds a few counts of this clonotype. The chain is built from TRBV12-3 or TRBV12-4 and TRBJ1-5; no clear D. V was shortened by 9 bases and J by 5 bases, with 17 bases between the two germline ends. There are 14 residues in the CDR3. The CDR3 sequence: CASSNRVPDQPQHF. DNA for the CDR3: TGTGCCAGTTCGAACCGGGTCCCGGATCAGCCCCAGCATTTT.

J is TRBJ2-7 and V is TRBV11-2; TRBD2 aligns across 9 bases. This CDR3 has 17 amino acids. Trimming at V came to 0 bases and at J to 2 bases, leaving 8 bases not matched to a gene. Germline CDR1 reads SGHAT; CDR2 reads FQNNGV. CDR3: CASSLEVLAGLTYEQYF. CDR3 DNA sequence: TGTGCCAGCAGCTTAGAGGTTCTAGCGGGATTGACCTACGAGCAGTACTTC.

The sample holds a few counts of this clonotype. The genes are TRBV5-1 and TRBJ2-7, with 8 bases identical to TRBD1. Germline V gives CDR1 SGHRS, CDR2 YFSETQ. The CDR3 spans 15 residues. With 7 bases clipped from V and 3 bases from J, the junction kept 12 bases outside the gene matches. The CDR3 sequence: CASCRGGQVNYEQYF. CDR3 in DNA: TGCGCCAGCTGCCGTGGGGGACAGGTCAACTACGAGCAGTACTTC.

J is TRBJ2-7 and V is TRBV7-9; TRBD1 aligns across 7 bases. CDR3 size: 14 residues. J was trimmed by 9 bases and V by 5 bases; bases with no gene match: 13. Germline V gene data show CDR1 as SEHNR and CDR2 as FQNEAQ (reference sequence). For the CDR3, the DNA is TGTGCCAGCAGCCCGATGGACAGGTACGAGTCGCAGTACTTC. It translates to CASSPMDRYESQYF.

This clonotype was recorded at least ten times. The chain recombines TRBV5-1 with TRBJ2-1; a possible D gene is TRBD2 (6 bases). The CDR3 runs to 18 residues. V dropped 0 bases and J dropped 9 bases, with 25 bases sitting between them. Germline CDR1 reads SGHRS; CDR2 reads YFSETQ. In DNA form, the CDR3 reads TGCGCCAGCAGCTTGGCCAAGAGCGGGCTAATGAGTTCCGGTGAGCAGTTCTTC. Protein sequence: CASSLAKSGLMSSGEQFF.

This clonotype occurred a few times. The V and J genes are TRBV10-3 and TRBJ2-7, with TRBD1 matching over 7 bases. J lost 0 bases, V lost 2 bases, and 7 bases had no gene match. The CDR3 extends over 16 amino acids. The germline gives CDR1 ENHRY, CDR2 SYGVKD. The DNA of the CDR3 is TGTGCCATCAGTGAGCCACGATCAGGGGGCTCCTACGAGCAGTACTTC. Protein sequence: CAISEPRSGGSYEQYF.

As DNA, the CDR3 is TGCAGTGCTAGTTGGGCTAGACCGGGGCGCGAGACCCAGTACTTC. It is translated as CSASWARPGRETQYF. The chain carries TRBV20-1 and TRBJ2-5; D possibly uses TRBD1 or TRBD2 (5 bases each). Germline V lookup: CDR1 DFQATT, CDR2 SNEGSKA (reference sequence). Trimming removed 3 bases at V and 5 bases at J, with 19 bases between. The CDR3 loop spans 15 amino acids.

The chain carries TRBV4-2 and TRBJ1-1, with D hard to call. Per the germline V gene, CDR1 is LGHNA and CDR2 is YNFKEQ. The germline V and J ends were trimmed by 0 bases and 6 bases, with 11 bases remaining between them. CDR3 size: 14 residues. In DNA, the CDR3 is TGTGCCAGCAGCCAAGAAGGCTTTTTAGCTGAAGCTTTCTTT. As protein: CASSQEGFLAEAFF.

This clonotype was picked up a small number of times. V and J are TRBV5-1 and TRBJ2-4, with D hard to call. The CDR3 covers 14 residues. V dropped 3 bases and J dropped 0 bases, with 7 bases sitting between them. Looked up from germline, CDR1 is SGHRS and CDR2 is YFSETQ. The CDR3: CASSWDLAKNIQYF. The CDR3 DNA is TGCGCCAGCAGCTGGGATTTAGCCAAAAACATTCAGTACTTC.

This chain joins TRBV20-1 and TRBJ2-1, with TRBD2 matching 8 bases. This CDR3 region has 14 residues. Germline CDR1 DFQATT, CDR2 SNEGSKA (reference sequence). V lost 5 bases to trimming and J lost 5 bases; unmatched junction nucleotides: 8. The CDR3 nucleotides are TGCAGTGCTTGCCGGGAGGGGGGGCACAATGAGCAGTTCTTC. This encodes CSACREGGHNEQFF.

DNA for the CDR3: TGCAGCGGGGGACTAGCGGGAAGACTTCGGGAGTTCTTC. It encodes CSGGLAGRLREFF. The chain joins TRBV29-1 to TRBJ2-1; 13 positions match TRBD2. This CDR3 contains 13 residues. Germline loops: CDR1 SQVTM, CDR2 ANQGSEA. V shed 7 bases and J 14 bases; nucleotides not matched to a gene: 11.

This chain links TRBV2 with TRBJ2-1; no reliable D call. Germline lookup yields CDR1 SNHLY and CDR2 FYNNEI. The CDR3 is 12 amino acids. V lost 3 bases, J lost 9 bases, and 9 bases lay in between. The CDR3 loop reads CASSDPGFEQFF. In DNA, the CDR3 is TGTGCCAGCAGTGACCCCGGGTTTGAGCAGTTCTTC.

Here the CDR3 reads CASSLFTGVDYEQYF. CDR3 nucleotide sequence: TGCGCCAGCAGCTTGTTTACGGGAGTCGACTACGAGCAGTACTTC. The J gene is TRBJ2-7, the V gene TRBV5-1; tentative D call: TRBD2 (6 bases). Trimming removed 1 base at V and 3 bases at J, with 14 bases between. The CDR3 consists of 15 residues. Looked up from germline, CDR1 is SGHRS and CDR2 is YFSETQ.

This clonotype has more than one count but fewer than ten. The rearrangement links TRBV20-1 to TRBJ2-2; TRBD2 agrees at 8 bases. Germline V CDR1 and CDR2: DFQATT, SNEGSKA (reference sequence). CDR3 length equals 15 residues. After removal of 6 bases from V and 4 bases from J, the junction contained 10 bases not matched to a gene. CDR3 residues: CSARGAGEITGELFF. CDR3 sequence (DNA): TGCAGTGCGAGGGGAGCGGGAGAGATCACCGGGGAGCTGTTTTTT.

This clonotype has just a few counts. The genes are TRBV7-8 and TRBJ2-3; D remains unclear. Germline V gene sequence: CDR1 SGHVS, CDR2 FQNEAQ. Trimming cost V 8 bases and J 0 bases, with 15 bases left between them. The CDR3 runs to 15 residues. The CDR3, as DNA: TGTGCCAGCCGGTTGGGTCGGGTGAGCACAGATACGCAGTATTTT. Translating gives CASRLGRVSTDTQYF.

V and J are TRBV20-1 and TRBJ1-4; D remains unclear. This CDR3 is built from 15 residues. Germline assignment: CDR1 DFQATT and CDR2 SNEGSKA (reference sequence). V lost 6 bases and J 3 bases, leaving 17 bases between the germline ends. The CDR3 DNA sequence: TGCAGTGCCCTTCGCCTCCGTTTGTCTAATGAAAAACTGTTTTTT. It specifies CSALRLRLSNEKLFF.

There are a few counts of this clonotype. The chain joins TRBV9 to TRBJ2-5; D might be TRBD1 (7 bases). The germline CDR1 and CDR2 sequences are SGDLS and YYNGEE. This CDR3 region has 15 residues. With 2 bases removed from V and 5 bases from J, the gap between germline ends came to 16 bases. In DNA, the CDR3 is TGTGCCAGCAGCGTCGCCCCACAGGGGAGGGAGACCCAGTACTTC. Its translation is CASSVAPQGRETQYF.

There are a few counts of this clonotype. J is TRBJ2-7 and V is TRBV5-1, with D tentatively TRBD2 (5 bases). Trimming pared 4 bases from V and 0 bases from J, leaving 14 bases between. Germline CDR1 is SGHRS and CDR2 is YFSETQ. The CDR3 has 15 residues. CDR3 DNA sequence: TGCGCCAGCAGCCCATGGACTGTTAGCTCCTACGAGCAGTACTTC. The encoded protein is CASSPWTVSSYEQYF.